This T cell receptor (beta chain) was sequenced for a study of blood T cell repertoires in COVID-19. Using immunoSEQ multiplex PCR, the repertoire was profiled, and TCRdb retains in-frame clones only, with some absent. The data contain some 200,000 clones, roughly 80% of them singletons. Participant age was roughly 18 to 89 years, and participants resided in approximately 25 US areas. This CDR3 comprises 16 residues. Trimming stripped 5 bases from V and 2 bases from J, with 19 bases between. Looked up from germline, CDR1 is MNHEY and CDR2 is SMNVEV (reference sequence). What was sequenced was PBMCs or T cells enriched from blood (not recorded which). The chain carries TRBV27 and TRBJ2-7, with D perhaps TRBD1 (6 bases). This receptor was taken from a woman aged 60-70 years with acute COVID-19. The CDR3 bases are TGTGCCAGCAGTAACAACAATGGGGGACACCCCTACGAGCAGTACTTC. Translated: CASSNNNGGHPYEQYF.